The 9 T cell receptor beta chains presented below share a single source sample, sequenced in a study of CXCR3-negative and CXCR3-positive naive CD8 T cells (dated by TCRdb to between 2019 and 2020). Results the study describes overall, beyond this receptor: Compared with CXCR3-negative naive cells, CXCR3-positive naive cells had TRB CDR3s with higher hydrophobicity (lower Kidera factor 4), lower energy, and higher strength and volume indices.

Sequencing instrument: NextSeq 550. The Human TCR Profiling Kit (MiLaboratory) was used to make UMI-labeled 5' RACE TRB cDNA libraries. The reads, reprocessed by TCRdb, yield one row per CDR3 protein sequence and no DNA. This sample's table carries about 2,700 distinct CDR3 sequences. Jointly, the top ten make up 2.2% of the sample. These receptors are not linked to any known antigen. The sequenced material came from naive CXCR3+ CD8+ T cells from blood. In light of the paper, this sample's cell subset or site label describes: CD45RO-CCR7+CD27+CD95- naive CD8+ T cells expressing CXCR3 (TNR3+). The receptors derive from a human donor in good health. Some clones in this sample may be carry-over from other donors' samples.

This clonotype is labeled medium-sized based on frequency. The V and J genes are TRBV29-1 and TRBJ2-3; TCRdb selects TRBD1, and the lack of DNA leaves this call unchecked. The V gene's germline CDR1 is SQVTM and CDR2 ANQGSEA. This CDR3 spans 15 amino acids. CDR3 protein: CSVEDETAFTDTQYF.

Measured by frequency, this clonotype is medium-sized. V is TRBV20-1 and J is TRBJ2-3; TCRdb's D call, TRBD1, is unchecked because there is no DNA. This CDR3 region has 14 residues. CDR1 and CDR2 (germline): DFQATT, SNEGSKA (reference sequence). Here the CDR3 reads CSAVAGDRTDTQYF.

This clonotype is identified as medium-sized from frequency. This chain connects TRBV7-9 to TRBJ2-6; TCRdb picks TRBD1, but there is no DNA to check that call. This CDR3 region has 19 residues. Looked up from germline, CDR1 is SEHNR and CDR2 is FQNEAQ (reference sequence). The CDR3: CASSHTLGQGALGANVLTF.

This clonotype shows up as medium-sized by frequency. V is TRBV5-6 and J is TRBJ2-3; without DNA, the TCRdb call of TRBD2 cannot be checked. The V gene's germline CDR1 is SGHDT and CDR2 YYEEEE. CDR3 size: 16 residues. The CDR3 sequence is CASSWAGLAGADTQYF.

By frequency, this clonotype is medium-sized. The chain links TRBV19 to TRBJ1-1. In germline, CDR1 is LNHDA, CDR2 SQIVND (reference sequence). This CDR3 has 12 amino acids. CDR3 in amino acids: CASSTGLTEAFF.

The CDR3 spells CASSPRLAGGPNEQFF. The V call is TRBV7-3, the J call TRBJ2-1; no DNA is available, so the TRBD2 call from TCRdb remains unchecked. The CDR3 is 16 amino acids. Germline CDR1 and CDR2: SGHTA and FQGTGA. Complete variable domain (other parts from reference TRBV7-3 and TRBJ2-1): GAGVSQTPSNKVTEKGKYVELRCDPISGHTALYWYRQSLGQGPEFLIYFQGTGAADDSGLPNDRFFAVRPEGSVSTLKIQRTERGDSAVYLCASSPRLAGGPNEQFFGPGTRLTVL.

This chain links TRBV13 with TRBJ2-5; TCRdb lists TRBD2, though no DNA is available to test this call. CDR1 is PRHDT, CDR2 FYEKMQ, per germline (reference sequence). CDR3 length: 16 amino acids. The CDR3 reads CASSPGLAGGMETQYF.

Measured by frequency, this clonotype is medium-sized. The chain employs TRBV21-1 and TRBJ1-2; checking the TCRdb D call of TRBD1 is not possible without DNA. TRBV21-1 is designated a pseudogene. The CDR3 runs to 16 residues. CDR3 amino acids: CASSKKKDRSNYGYTF.

This chain connects TRBV19 to TRBJ1-1. This CDR3 spans 13 amino acids. CDR1 is LNHDA, CDR2 SQIVND, per germline (reference sequence). The CDR3 protein is CASSISTNTEAFF.